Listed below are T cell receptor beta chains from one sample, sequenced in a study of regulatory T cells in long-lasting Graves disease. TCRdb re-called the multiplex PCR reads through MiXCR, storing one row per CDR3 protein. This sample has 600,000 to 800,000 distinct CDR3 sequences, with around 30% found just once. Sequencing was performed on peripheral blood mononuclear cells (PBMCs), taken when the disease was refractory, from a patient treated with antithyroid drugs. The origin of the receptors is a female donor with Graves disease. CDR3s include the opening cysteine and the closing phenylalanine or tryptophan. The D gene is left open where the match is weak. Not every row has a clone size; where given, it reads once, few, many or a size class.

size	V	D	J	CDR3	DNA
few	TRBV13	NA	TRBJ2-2	CASSLKLTNTGELFF	TGTGCCAGCAGCTTAAAACTGACGAACACCGGGGAGCTGTTTTTT
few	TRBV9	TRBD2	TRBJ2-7	CASSPRSGSSYEQYF	TGTGCCAGCAGCCCTCGTAGCGGGAGTTCCTACGAGCAGTACTTC
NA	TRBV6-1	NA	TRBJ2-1	CASRGTGPLYNEQFF	TGTGCCAGCAGGGGCACAGGGCCGCTTTACAATGAGCAGTTCTTC
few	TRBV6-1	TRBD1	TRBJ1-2	CASIRQGQPNYGYTF	TGTGCCAGCATCAGACAGGGTCAGCCTAACTATGGCTACACCTTC
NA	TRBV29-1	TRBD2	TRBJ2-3	CSVAGGPTDTQYF	TGCAGCGTTGCGGGAGGGCCTACAGATACGCAGTATTTT
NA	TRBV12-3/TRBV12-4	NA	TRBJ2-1	CASSFQSGKSYNEQFF	TGTGCCAGCAGTTTTCAGTCCGGGAAGTCCTACAATGAGCAGTTCTTC
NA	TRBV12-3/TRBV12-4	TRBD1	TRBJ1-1	CASSSRTGFRDTEAFF	TGTGCCAGCAGTTCTCGGACAGGGTTTCGGGACACTGAAGCTTTCTTT
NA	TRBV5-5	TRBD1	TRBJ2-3	CASSLRTGSPTDTQYF	TGTGCCAGCAGCTTGAGGACAGGGTCCCCCACAGATACGCAGTATTTT
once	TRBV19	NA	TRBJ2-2	CASMKGGAGELFF	TGTGCCAGTATGAAGGGGGGAGCCGGGGAGCTGTTTTTT
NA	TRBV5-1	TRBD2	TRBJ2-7	CASSPLTGLLGEQYF	TGCGCCAGCAGCCCATTGACGGGACTATTGGGCGAGCAGTACTTC
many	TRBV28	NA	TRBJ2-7	CASSLPQIGFISYEQYF	TGTGCCAGCAGTTTACCTCAGATTGGGTTCATCTCCTACGAGCAGTACTTC
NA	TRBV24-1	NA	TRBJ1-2	CATSDRTYGYTF	TGTGCCACCAGTGACAGAACTTATGGCTACACCTTC
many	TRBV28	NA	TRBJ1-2	CASSFRGSYGYTF	TGTGCCAGCAGTTTCAGGGGCAGCTATGGCTACACCTTC
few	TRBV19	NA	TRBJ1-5	CASSIDLENQPQHF	TGTGCCAGTAGTATAGATCTGGAAAATCAGCCCCAGCATTTT
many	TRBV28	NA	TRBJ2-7	CASSSPADSYEQYF	TGTGCCAGCAGTTCCCCAGCGGACTCCTACGAGCAGTACTTC
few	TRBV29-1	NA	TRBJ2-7	CSYGTSYEQYF	TGCAGCTATGGGACTTCCTACGAGCAGTACTTC
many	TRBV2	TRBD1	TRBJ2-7	CASSENLQGAREQYF	TGTGCCAGCAGTGAAAATCTCCAGGGGGCGCGGGAGCAGTACTTC
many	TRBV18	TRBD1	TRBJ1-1	CASSPGQYTEAFF	TGTGCCAGCAGCCCGGGACAGTACACTGAAGCTTTCTTT
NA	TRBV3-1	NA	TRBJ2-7	CASSQRREQYF	TGTGCCAGCAGCCAGCGGCGCGAGCAGTACTTC
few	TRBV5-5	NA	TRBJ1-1	CASSSDLNAMNTEAFF	TGTGCCAGCAGCTCTGACCTAAATGCCATGAACACTGAAGCTTTCTTT
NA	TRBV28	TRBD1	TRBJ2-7	CASSRGQGKNYEQYF	TGTGCCAGCAGCCGCGGACAGGGGAAGAACTACGAGCAGTACTTC
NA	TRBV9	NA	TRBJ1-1	CASSVVGGVNTEAFF	TGTGCCAGCAGCGTAGTGGGGGGGGTGAACACTGAAGCTTTCTTT
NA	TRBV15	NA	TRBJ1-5	CATSREGRDQPQHF	TGTGCCACCAGCAGAGAGGGGCGCGATCAGCCCCAGCATTTT
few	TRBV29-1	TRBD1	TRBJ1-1	CSVEGQDTEAFF	TGCAGCGTTGAGGGACAGGACACTGAAGCTTTCTTT
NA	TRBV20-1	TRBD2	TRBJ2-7	CSARGLADPSYEQYF	TGCAGTGCTAGAGGACTAGCGGATCCCTCCTACGAGCAGTACTTC
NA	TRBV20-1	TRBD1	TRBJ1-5	CSAGRRVGGFMPQHF	TGCAGTGCTGGGCGCCGGGTAGGGGGCTTTATGCCCCAGCATTTT
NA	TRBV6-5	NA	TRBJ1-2	CASSYIQENYGYTF	TGTGCCAGCAGTTACATTCAGGAAAACTATGGCTACACCTTC
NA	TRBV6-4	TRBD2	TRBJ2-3	CASSLAGDSTDTQYF	TGTGCCAGCAGCTTAGCGGGGGATAGCACAGATACGCAGTATTTT
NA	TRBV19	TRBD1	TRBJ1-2	CASSWGQRARFYGYTF	TGTGCCAGTAGTTGGGGACAGAGGGCGCGATTCTATGGCTACACCTTC
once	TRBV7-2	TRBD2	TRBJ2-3	CASSRTSGSDTQYF	TGTGCCAGCAGCCGGACTAGCGGGAGTGATACGCAGTATTTT
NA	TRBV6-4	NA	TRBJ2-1	CASSDSVGRGYNEQFF	TGTGCCAGCAGTGACTCCGTTGGTCGGGGGTACAATGAGCAGTTCTTC
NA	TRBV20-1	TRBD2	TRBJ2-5	CSARDTVTGTSGRTQETQYF	TGCAGTGCTAGAGATACAGTGACCGGGACTAGCGGGAGGACCCAAGAGACCCAGTACTTC
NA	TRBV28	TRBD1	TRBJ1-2	CASSPPADRGGGYTF	TGTGCCAGCTCACCACCTGCGGACAGGGGTGGTGGCTACACCTTC
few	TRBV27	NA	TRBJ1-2	CASSLSAGGGYGYTF	TGTGCCAGCAGTTTATCGGCCGGGGGCGGCTATGGCTACACCTTC
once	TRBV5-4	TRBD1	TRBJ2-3	CASRPTGSDTQYF	TGTGCCAGCAGGCCGACAGGGTCAGATACGCAGTATTTT
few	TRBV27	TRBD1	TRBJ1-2	CASSLQTGVNYGYTF	TGTGCCAGCAGTTTACAGACAGGGGTTAACTATGGCTACACCTTC
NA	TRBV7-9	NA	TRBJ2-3	CASSLEDESTDTQYF	TGTGCCAGCAGCTTAGAAGATGAAAGCACAGATACGCAGTATTTT
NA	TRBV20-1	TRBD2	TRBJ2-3	CSATPGGPGKDTQYF	TGCAGTGCTACCCCGGGAGGGCCTGGTAAAGATACGCAGTATTTT
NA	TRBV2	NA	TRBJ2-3	CASSGFRGSDTQYF	TGTGCCAGCAGCGGATTCAGGGGTTCAGATACGCAGTATTTT
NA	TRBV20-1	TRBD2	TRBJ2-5	CSTRGPSGYQETQYF	TGCAGTACAAGAGGGCCTAGCGGGTACCAAGAGACCCAGTACTTC
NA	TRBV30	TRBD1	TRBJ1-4	CAWSWTGYRLFF	TGTGCCTGGAGCTGGACAGGGTATAGACTGTTTTTT
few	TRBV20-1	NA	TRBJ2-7	CSASGTTSYEQYF	TGCAGTGCCTCCGGGACAACTTCCTACGAGCAGTACTTC
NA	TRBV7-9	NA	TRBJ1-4	CASMGKGKLFF	TGTGCCAGCATGGGAAAAGGAAAACTGTTTTTT
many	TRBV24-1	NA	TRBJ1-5	CATRPQGKRNQPQHF	TGTGCCACCAGACCGCAGGGAAAACGCAATCAGCCCCAGCATTTT
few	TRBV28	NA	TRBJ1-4	CASSLSTTNEKLSF	TGTGCCAGCAGTTTAAGCACAACTAATGAAAAACTGTCTTTT
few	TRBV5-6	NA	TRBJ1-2	CASSPLEQPYGYTF	TGTGCCAGCAGCCCTTTGGAGCAGCCTTATGGCTACACCTTC
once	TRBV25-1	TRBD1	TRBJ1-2	CASSGTGGGLNGYTF	TGTGCCAGCAGTGGGACAGGAGGGGGACTAAATGGCTACACCTTC
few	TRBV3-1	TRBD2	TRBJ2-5	CASSQDTSGRSKQTQYF	TGTGCCAGCAGCCAAGATACTAGCGGGAGATCGAAACAGACCCAGTACTTC
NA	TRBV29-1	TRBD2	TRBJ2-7	CSVLAGTSGSEQYF	TGCAGCGTATTAGCCGGGACTAGCGGGAGTGAGCAGTACTTC
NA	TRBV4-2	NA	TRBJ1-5	CASSQEGPGNQPQHF	TGTGCCAGCAGCCAAGAGGGACCTGGCAATCAGCCCCAGCATTTT
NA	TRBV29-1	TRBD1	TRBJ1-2	CSVGLGQGNSGYTF	TGCAGCGTTGGTCTTGGACAGGGGAACTCTGGCTACACCTTC
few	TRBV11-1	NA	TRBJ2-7	CASRLGVPTTYEQYF	TGTGCCAGCAGACTAGGAGTCCCCACAACCTACGAGCAGTACTTC